This T cell receptor beta chain originates from a study of regulatory T cells in long-lasting Graves disease. The overall study: Over-5-year antithyroid drug use with positive TSH receptor antibodies defined persistent Graves' disease in the study. Points from the study as a whole: The TCR repertoire of persistent Graves' patients was less diverse than that of newly diagnosed ones.

As for time point: persistent/refractory GD, antithyroid drugs over 5 years with positive TRAb. Generation of the TCR library employed RNA extracted from PBMCs. American Thyroid Association guidelines defined Graves' disease diagnosis. Each of the patients was recruited from an endocrinology department situated in Xi'an, China. Investigators prepared the TCR beta libraries by applying iRepertoire HTBI primers and Arm-PCR of CDR3 regions. TCRdb recomputed calls from the multiplex PCR reads with MiXCR, one row per CDR3 protein. Here the sample spans 500,000 to 700,000 distinct CDR3 sequences, around 30% being singletons. Concerning this clonotype: Its antigen is as yet unknown.

The TCR sequence derives from a female donor with Graves disease. The source material was peripheral blood mononuclear cells (PBMCs), sampled when the disease was refractory, from a patient treated with antithyroid drugs.

CDR3 protein: CSARMRESWNEQFF. In nucleotides, the CDR3 is TGCAGTGCTAGAATGCGGGAGAGTTGGAATGAGCAGTTCTTC. The chain recombines TRBV20-1 with TRBJ2-1; 7 bases fit TRBD2. CDR1 DFQATT and CDR2 SNEGSKA come from the germline V gene (reference sequence). V lost 2 bases and J lost 7; bases outside the gene matches: 8. The CDR3 sequence is 14 residues long.